The 19 T cell receptor beta chains presented below share a single source sample, sequenced in a study of T cell changes during pregnancy in multiple sclerosis. Sequencing was performed with immunoSEQ multiplex PCR; in TCRdb, only in-frame clones are kept and a portion is missing. The sample includes around 63,000 clones, roughly 91% of them seen just once. This sample comprised peripheral blood, obtained after pregnancy. All receptors come from a female donor in good health, enrolled as a control in a pregnancy study.

This clone turned up a few times. The chain joins TRBV29-1 to TRBJ1-1; possible D gene TRBD1, 5 bases. V gave up 6 bases and J gave up 0 bases, with 11 bases separating them. This CDR3 comprises 13 residues. CDR1 is SQVTM and CDR2 is ANQGSEA in the germline V gene. For the CDR3, the DNA is TGCAGCGTGGCGGGGGTGATGAACACTGAAGCTTTCTTT. Translation gives CSVAGVMNTEAFF.

The chain joins TRBV7-2 to TRBJ2-3; 10 bases align to TRBD2. The CDR3 covers 17 residues. Germline V gives CDR1 SGHTA, CDR2 FQGNSA. V was clipped by 5 bases and J by 2 bases; unmatched bases: 10. The CDR3 loop is CASSRASGGSITDTQYF. The CDR3 DNA reads TGTGCCAGCAGCCGTGCTAGCGGGGGCTCTATCACAGATACGCAGTATTTT.

This chain joins TRBV6-1 and TRBJ1-3; 7 nucleotides align to TRBD1. CDR3 length equals 17 residues. V shed 4 bases and J 1 base; nucleotides not matched to a gene: 10. Germline values: CDR1 MNHNS, CDR2 SASEGT. CDR3 in DNA: TGTGCCAGCAGTGCGATCAGGGGGACACTGTCTGGAAACACCATATATTTT. Protein product: CASSAIRGTLSGNTIYF.

The chain employs TRBV6-1 and TRBJ2-7; 9 bases map to TRBD2. Germline CDR1 is MNHNS and CDR2 is SASEGT. The CDR3 sequence is 15 residues long. V lost 3 bases to trimming and J lost 3 bases; unmatched junction nucleotides: 6. Here the CDR3 DNA reads TGTGCCAGCAGTGAGATGGGACTAGCCCTCTACGAGCAGTACTTC. Amino acids: CASSEMGLALYEQYF.

The J gene is TRBJ1-1, the V gene TRBV4-3; D gene ambiguous. This CDR3 has 14 amino acids. Germline CDR1 and CDR2: LGHNA and YSLEER. V was pared by 1 base and J by 3 bases, with 9 bases between. The DNA for the CDR3 is TGCGCCAGCAGCCAAGTTGACGGGGACACTGAAGCTTTCTTT. This encodes CASSQVDGDTEAFF.

This clone was seen only once. The V gene is TRBV28, the J gene TRBJ1-5; D is ambiguous. Germline V gives CDR1 MDHEN, CDR2 SYDVKM. With 6 bases removed from V and 6 bases from J, the gap between germline ends came to 9 bases. CDR3 length equals 12 residues. DNA of the CDR3: TGTGCCAGCAGCACGCCGAGTCAGCCCCAGCATTTT. Its translation: CASSTPSQPQHF.

The chain joins TRBV23-1 to TRBJ1-1; 7 bases are a match to TRBD1. TRBV23-1 qualifies as an ORF whose function is uncertain. This CDR3 contains 17 residues. The V segment lost 5 bases and the J segment 3 bases; nucleotides outside the gene matches: 15. CDR3 DNA sequence: TGCGCCAGCAGTAAATGGGTTATCGACAGGGCGGACACTGAAGCTTTCTTT. Translating it yields CASSKWVIDRADTEAFF.

Only a few counts were recorded for this clone. The chain is built from TRBV4-3 and TRBJ2-7; possibly TRBD2 for D (7 bases). This CDR3 has 16 residues. Germline V gives CDR1 LGHNA, CDR2 YSLEER. The V end lost 4 bases, the J end lost 2 bases, and 18 bases lay between the germline ends. The CDR3 region has the DNA TGCGCCAGCAGCCCCAGTCGCGGGGGCTCTACCTACGAGCAGTACTTC. Residues: CASSPSRGGSTYEQYF.

The chain couples TRBV5-1 to TRBJ1-6; 7 bases agree with TRBD1. There are 15 residues in the CDR3. J lost 7 bases, V lost 5 bases, and 9 bases had no gene match. CDR1 and CDR2 (germline): SGHRS, YFSETQ. CDR3 in DNA: TGCGCCAGCAGAATCCACCGGGACAGCAATTCACCCCTCCACTTT. Translated, it gives CASRIHRDSNSPLHF.

This rearrangement joins TRBV4-3 to TRBJ2-4, with 7 bases identical to TRBD2. V lost 1 base, J lost 5 bases, and 5 bases stayed unmatched. The CDR3 is made up of 15 amino acids. Per germline, CDR1 LGHNA and CDR2 YSLEER. The CDR3 DNA reads TGCGCCAGCAGCCAAGTAGTGGGAGGGGAAAACATTCAGTACTTC. Translating gives CASSQVVGGENIQYF.

V gene TRBV7-2 combines with J gene TRBJ1-1; the D gene is possibly TRBD1 (5 bases). The CDR3 has 16 amino acids. Germline V gene data show CDR1 as SGHTA and CDR2 as FQGNSA. V was cut by 4 bases and J by 2 bases, with 17 bases left in between. The CDR3 here is CASSSPQGLINTEAFF. CDR3 sequence (DNA): TGTGCCAGCAGCTCCCCCCAGGGCCTGATAAACACTGAAGCTTTCTTT. Full variable domain (remainder filled in from reference TRBV7-2 and TRBJ1-1): GAGVSQSPSNKVTEKGKDVELRCDPISGHTALYWYRQSLGQGLEFLIYFQGNSAPDKSGLPSDRFSAERTGGSVSTLTIQRTQQEDSAVYLCASSSPQGLINTEAFFGQGTRLTVV.

This sequence joins TRBV10-3 and TRBJ2-2; D call uncertain. Germline V gives CDR1 ENHRY, CDR2 SYGVKD. V gave up 6 bases and J gave up 2 bases, with 7 bases separating them. The CDR3 has 13 amino acids. The CDR3 spells CAIRFSNTGELFF. As DNA, the CDR3 is TGTGCCATCAGGTTTAGCAACACCGGGGAGCTGTTTTTT.

The gene calls are TRBV2 and TRBJ1-1; maybe TRBD1 (5 bases). The CDR3 covers 13 residues. Germline V gene lookup returns CDR1 SNHLY and CDR2 FYNNEI. Trimming shortened V by 2 bases and J by 4 bases, and 8 bases separated the two germline ends. The CDR3 DNA is TGTGCCAGCAGTGAAAGCAGGGCCACTGAAGCTTTCTTT. It yields the protein CASSESRATEAFF.

The chain employs TRBV7-2 and TRBJ2-5, with 9 bases identical to TRBD2. With V trimmed by 4 bases and J by 4 bases, 4 bases remained unmatched. Germline CDR1 reads SGHTA; CDR2 reads FQGNSA. This CDR3 has 14 residues. The CDR3 loop reads CASSWGLAAETQYF. The CDR3, as DNA: TGTGCCAGCAGCTGGGGACTAGCCGCAGAGACCCAGTACTTC. The full variable domain, its missing parts supplied by reference TRBV7-2 and TRBJ2-5, is GAGVSQSPSNKVTEKGKDVELRCDPISGHTALYWYRQSLGQGLEFLIYFQGNSAPDKSGLPSDRFSAERTGGSVSTLTIQRTQQEDSAVYLCASSWGLAAETQYFGPGTRLLVL.

The CDR3 DNA reads TGTGCCAGCAGCCCCAAACCCTGGACAGATAGCAATCAGCCCCAGCATTTT. Its protein product is CASSPKPWTDSNQPQHF. This chain joins TRBV2 and TRBJ1-5; the D gene is possibly TRBD1 (6 bases). The CDR3 is made up of 17 amino acids. V lost 6 bases, J lost 0 bases, and 18 bases lay in between. Germline-derived CDR1 and CDR2 are SNHLY and FYNNEI. Full variable domain (rest looked up from reference TRBV2 and TRBJ1-5): EPEVTQTPSHQVTQMGQEVILRCVPISNHLYFYWYRQILGQKVEFLVSFYNNEISEKSEIFDDQFSVERPDGSNFTLKIRSTKLEDSAMYFCASSPKPWTDSNQPQHFGDGTRLSIL.

V and J are TRBV4-2 and TRBJ2-7; D is perhaps TRBD1 (6 bases). CDR1 LGHNA and CDR2 YNFKEQ come from the germline V gene. Trimming stripped 5 bases from V and 6 bases from J, with 20 bases between. The CDR3 contains 15 residues. Written as DNA, the CDR3 is TGTGCCAGCAGCGGTGTGGGATCTAGGGGGAGCGAGCAGTACTTC. It translates to CASSGVGSRGSEQYF.

The chain has TRBV30 and TRBJ1-3; D is perhaps TRBD1 (5 bases). The CDR3 loop spans 15 amino acids. Trimming took 2 bases from V and 4 from J, leaving 15 bases between them. Germline-derived CDR1 and CDR2 are GTSNPN and SVGIG (reference sequence). The CDR3 loop is CAWSSRGARGNTIYF. The DNA of the CDR3 is TGTGCCTGGAGTTCGCGGGGCGCGAGGGGAAACACCATATATTTT.

This chain links TRBV5-6 with TRBJ1-2, with TRBD1 identical over 7 bases. V lost 0 bases and J lost 14; bases outside the gene matches: 4. This CDR3 has 11 residues. Germline V lookup: CDR1 SGHDT, CDR2 YYEEEE. This CDR3 reads CASSLVQGFTF. The CDR3 nucleotides are TGTGCCAGCAGCTTGGTACAGGGGTTTACCTTC.

As to this clone: Mismatch with germline at one junction end may stem from a read error. The CDR3 coding sequence is TGTGCCAGCAGCCAAGATCTTTTGGCGGGGGGGCCGCAAGATGCGCAGTATTTT. It encodes CASSQDLLAGGPQDAQYF. The rearrangement joins TRBV4-2 to TRBJ2-3; 9 bases are a match to TRBD2. Looked up from germline, CDR1 is LGHNA and CDR2 is YNFKEQ. The CDR3 sequence is 18 residues long.